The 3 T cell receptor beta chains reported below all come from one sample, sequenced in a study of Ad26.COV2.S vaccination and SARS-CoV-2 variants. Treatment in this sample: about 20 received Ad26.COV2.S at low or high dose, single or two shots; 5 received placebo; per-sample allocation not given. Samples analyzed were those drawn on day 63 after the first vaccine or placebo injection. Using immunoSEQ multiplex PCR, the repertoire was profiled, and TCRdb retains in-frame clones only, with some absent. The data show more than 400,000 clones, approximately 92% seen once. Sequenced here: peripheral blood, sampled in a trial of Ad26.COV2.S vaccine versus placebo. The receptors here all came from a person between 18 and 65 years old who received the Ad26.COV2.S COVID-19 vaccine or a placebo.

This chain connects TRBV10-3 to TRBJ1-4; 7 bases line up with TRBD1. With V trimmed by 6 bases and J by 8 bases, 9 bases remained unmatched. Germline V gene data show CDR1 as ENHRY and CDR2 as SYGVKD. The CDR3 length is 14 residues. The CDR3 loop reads CAISGQVSEEKLFF. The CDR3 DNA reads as TGTGCCATCAGCGGACAGGTGTCAGAAGAAAAACTGTTTTTT.

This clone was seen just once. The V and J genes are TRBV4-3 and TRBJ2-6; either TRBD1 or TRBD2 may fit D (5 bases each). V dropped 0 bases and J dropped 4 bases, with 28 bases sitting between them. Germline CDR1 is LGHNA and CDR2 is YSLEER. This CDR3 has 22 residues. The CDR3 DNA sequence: TGCGCCAGCAGCCAAGATGGTGTGAGGGACGACTCCCACCCCTCCGGGGCCAACGTCCTGACTTTC. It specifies CASSQDGVRDDSHPSGANVLTF.

DNA of the CDR3: TGCGCCAGCAGCTTGGAAGCAGACCCCTACGAGCAGTACTTC. The encoded protein is CASSLEADPYEQYF. The chain recombines TRBV5-1 with TRBJ2-7; D unclear. CDR1 and CDR2 from the germline V gene are SGHRS and YFSETQ. V was pared by 0 bases and J by 2 bases, with 9 bases between. This CDR3 spans 14 amino acids.